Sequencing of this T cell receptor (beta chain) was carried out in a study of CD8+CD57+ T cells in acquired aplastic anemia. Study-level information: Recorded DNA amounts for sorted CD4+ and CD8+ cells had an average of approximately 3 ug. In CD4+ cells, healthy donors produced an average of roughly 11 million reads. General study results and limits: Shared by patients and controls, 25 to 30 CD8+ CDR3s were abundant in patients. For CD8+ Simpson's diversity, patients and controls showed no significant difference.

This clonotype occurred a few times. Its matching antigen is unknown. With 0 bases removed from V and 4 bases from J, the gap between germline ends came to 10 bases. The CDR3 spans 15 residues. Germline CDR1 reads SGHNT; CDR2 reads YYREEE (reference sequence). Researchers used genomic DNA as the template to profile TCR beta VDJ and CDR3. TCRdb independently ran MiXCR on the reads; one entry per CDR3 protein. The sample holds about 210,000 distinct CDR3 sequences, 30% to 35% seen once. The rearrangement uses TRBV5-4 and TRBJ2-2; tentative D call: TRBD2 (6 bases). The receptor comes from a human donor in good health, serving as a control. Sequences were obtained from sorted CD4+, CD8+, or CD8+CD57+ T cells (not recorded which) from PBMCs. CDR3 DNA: TGTGCCAGCAGCTTGGGGACTACCGGCACCGGGGAGCTGTTTTTT. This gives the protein CASSLGTTGTGELFF.